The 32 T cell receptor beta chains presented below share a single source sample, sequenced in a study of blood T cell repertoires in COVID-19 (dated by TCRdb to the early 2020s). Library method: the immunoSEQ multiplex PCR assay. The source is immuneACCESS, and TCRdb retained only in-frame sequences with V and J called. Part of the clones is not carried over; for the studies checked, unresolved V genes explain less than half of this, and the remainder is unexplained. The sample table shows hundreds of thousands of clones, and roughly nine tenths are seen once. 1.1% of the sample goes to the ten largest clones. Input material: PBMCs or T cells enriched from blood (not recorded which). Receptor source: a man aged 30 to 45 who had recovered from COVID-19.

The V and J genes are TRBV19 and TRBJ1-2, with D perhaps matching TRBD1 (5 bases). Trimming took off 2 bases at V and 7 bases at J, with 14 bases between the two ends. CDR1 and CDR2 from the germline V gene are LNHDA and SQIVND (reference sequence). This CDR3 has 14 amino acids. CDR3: CASSINGGASGYTF. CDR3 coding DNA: TGTGCCAGTAGTATAAACGGCGGGGCTTCTGGCTACACCTTC.

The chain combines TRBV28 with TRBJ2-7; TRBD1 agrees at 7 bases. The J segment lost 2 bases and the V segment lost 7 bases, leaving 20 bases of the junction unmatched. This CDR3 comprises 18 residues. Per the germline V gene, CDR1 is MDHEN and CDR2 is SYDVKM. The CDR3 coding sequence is TGTGCCAGCACCCCTTTCCCATACGACAGGGCGGCAGCCTACGAGCAGTACTTC. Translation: CASTPFPYDRAAAYEQYF.

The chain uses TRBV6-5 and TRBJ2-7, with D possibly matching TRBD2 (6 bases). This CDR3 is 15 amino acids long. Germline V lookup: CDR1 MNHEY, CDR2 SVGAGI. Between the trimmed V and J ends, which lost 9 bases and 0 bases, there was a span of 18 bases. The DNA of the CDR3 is TGTGCCAGTGGTAAGCGGGCGACTAGCTCCTACGAGCAGTACTTC. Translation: CASGKRATSSYEQYF.

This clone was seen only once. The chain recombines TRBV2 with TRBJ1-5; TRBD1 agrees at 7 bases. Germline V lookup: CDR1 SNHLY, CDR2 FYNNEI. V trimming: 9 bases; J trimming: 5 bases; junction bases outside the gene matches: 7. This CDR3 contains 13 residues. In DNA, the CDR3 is TGTGCCAGTTCCGACAGGGCCCATCAGCCCCAGCATTTT. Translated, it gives CASSDRAHQPQHF.

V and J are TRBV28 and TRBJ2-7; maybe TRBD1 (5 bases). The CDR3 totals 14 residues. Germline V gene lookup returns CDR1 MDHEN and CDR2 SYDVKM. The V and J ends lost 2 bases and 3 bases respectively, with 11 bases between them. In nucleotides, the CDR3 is TGTGCCAGCAGTTTAGGCAGGGTAAGCTACGAGCAGTACTTC. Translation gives CASSLGRVSYEQYF.

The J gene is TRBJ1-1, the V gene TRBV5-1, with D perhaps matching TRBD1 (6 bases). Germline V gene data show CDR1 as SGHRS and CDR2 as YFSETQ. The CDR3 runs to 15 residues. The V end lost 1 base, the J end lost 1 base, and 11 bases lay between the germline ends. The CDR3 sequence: CASSLYTGPNTEAFF. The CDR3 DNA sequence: TGCGCCAGCAGCTTGTACACAGGGCCGAACACTGAAGCTTTCTTT.

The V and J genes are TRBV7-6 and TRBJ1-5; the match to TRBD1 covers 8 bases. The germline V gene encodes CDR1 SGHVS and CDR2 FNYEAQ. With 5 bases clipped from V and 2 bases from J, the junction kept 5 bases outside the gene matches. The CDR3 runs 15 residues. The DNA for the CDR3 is TGTGCCAGCAGCCCGGACAGGGATGGCAATCAGCCCCAGCATTTT. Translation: CASSPDRDGNQPQHF.

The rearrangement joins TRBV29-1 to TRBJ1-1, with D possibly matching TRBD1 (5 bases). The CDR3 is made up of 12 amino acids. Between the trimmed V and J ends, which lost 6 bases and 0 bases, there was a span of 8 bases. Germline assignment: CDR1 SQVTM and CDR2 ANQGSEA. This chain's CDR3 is CSVLTVNTEAFF. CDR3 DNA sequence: TGCAGCGTCCTGACAGTGAACACTGAAGCTTTCTTT.

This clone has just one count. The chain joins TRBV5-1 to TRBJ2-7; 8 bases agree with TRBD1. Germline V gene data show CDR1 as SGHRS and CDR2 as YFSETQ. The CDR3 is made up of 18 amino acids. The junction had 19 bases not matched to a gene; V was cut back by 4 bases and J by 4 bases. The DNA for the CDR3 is TGCGCCAGCAGCCAACCGGGGACAGGCGCTAAGGGGGTATACGAGCAGTACTTC. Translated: CASSQPGTGAKGVYEQYF.

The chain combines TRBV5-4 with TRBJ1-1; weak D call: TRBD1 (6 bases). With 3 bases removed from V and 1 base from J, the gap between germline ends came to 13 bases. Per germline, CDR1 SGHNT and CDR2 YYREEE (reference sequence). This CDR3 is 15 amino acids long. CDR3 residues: CASSSPGHRNTEAFF. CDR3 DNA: TGTGCCAGCAGCTCACCGGGACATAGGAACACTGAAGCTTTCTTT.

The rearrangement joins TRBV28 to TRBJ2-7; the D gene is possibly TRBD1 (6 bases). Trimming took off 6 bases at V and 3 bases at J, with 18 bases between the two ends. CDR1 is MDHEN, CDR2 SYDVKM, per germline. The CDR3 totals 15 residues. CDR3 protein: CASRIRDIGFYEQYF. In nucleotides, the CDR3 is TGTGCCAGCAGGATCCGGGACATCGGATTCTACGAGCAGTACTTC. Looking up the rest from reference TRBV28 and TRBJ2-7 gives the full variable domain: DVKVTQSSRYLVKRTGEKVFLECVQDMDHENMFWYRQDPGLGLRLIYFSYDVKMKEKGDIPEGYSVSREKKERFSLILESASTNQTSMYLCASRIRDIGFYEQYFGPGTRLTVT.

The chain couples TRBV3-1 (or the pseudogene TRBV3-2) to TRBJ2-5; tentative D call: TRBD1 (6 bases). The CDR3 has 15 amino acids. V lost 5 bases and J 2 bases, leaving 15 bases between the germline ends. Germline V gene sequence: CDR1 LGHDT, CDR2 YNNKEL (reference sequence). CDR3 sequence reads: CASSTGTRSQETQYF. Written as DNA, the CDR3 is TGTGCCAGCAGCACCGGGACAAGATCTCAAGAGACCCAGTACTTC.

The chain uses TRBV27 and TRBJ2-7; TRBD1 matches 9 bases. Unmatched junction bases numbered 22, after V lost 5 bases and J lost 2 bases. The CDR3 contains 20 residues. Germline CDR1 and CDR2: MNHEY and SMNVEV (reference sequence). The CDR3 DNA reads TGTGCCAGCAGTCTATACACATCGGACAGGGGCCTCTCCTCCACCTACGAGCAGTACTTC. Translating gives CASSLYTSDRGLSSTYEQYF.

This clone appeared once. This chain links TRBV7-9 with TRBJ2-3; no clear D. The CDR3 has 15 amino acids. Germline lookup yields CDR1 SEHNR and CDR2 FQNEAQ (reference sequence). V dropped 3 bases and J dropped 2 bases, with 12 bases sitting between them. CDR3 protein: CASSFFWADTDTQYF. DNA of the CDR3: TGTGCCAGCAGCTTTTTTTGGGCCGACACAGATACGCAGTATTTT.

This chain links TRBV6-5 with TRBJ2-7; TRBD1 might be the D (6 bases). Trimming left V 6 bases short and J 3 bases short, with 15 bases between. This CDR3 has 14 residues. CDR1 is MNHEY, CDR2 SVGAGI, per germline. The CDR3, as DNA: TGTGCCAGCAGCCCCCGGGACACCCACTACGAGCAGTACTTC. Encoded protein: CASSPRDTHYEQYF.

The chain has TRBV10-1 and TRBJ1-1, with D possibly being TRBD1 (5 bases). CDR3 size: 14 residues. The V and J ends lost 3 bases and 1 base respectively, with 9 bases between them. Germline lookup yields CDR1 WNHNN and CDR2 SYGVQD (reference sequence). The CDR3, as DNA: TGCGCCAGCAGTGATAGGGGAGGGAACACTGAAGCTTTCTTT. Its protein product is CASSDRGGNTEAFF.

The CDR3 sequence: CASSLGQGVLNEQFF. CDR3 nucleotide sequence: TGCGCCAGCAGCTTGGGACAGGGGGTACTAAATGAGCAGTTCTTC. This chain uses TRBV5-1 with TRBJ2-1; 9 bases align to TRBD1. With V trimmed by 0 bases and J by 7 bases, 5 bases remained unmatched. Germline assignment: CDR1 SGHRS and CDR2 YFSETQ. CDR3 length equals 15 residues. The whole variable domain, remainder taken from reference TRBV5-1 and TRBJ2-1, is KAGVTQTPRYLIKTRGQQVTLSCSPISGHRSVSWYQQTPGQGLQFLFEYFSETQRNKGNFPGRFSGRQFSNSRSEMNVSTLELGDSALYLCASSLGQGVLNEQFFGPGTRLTVL.

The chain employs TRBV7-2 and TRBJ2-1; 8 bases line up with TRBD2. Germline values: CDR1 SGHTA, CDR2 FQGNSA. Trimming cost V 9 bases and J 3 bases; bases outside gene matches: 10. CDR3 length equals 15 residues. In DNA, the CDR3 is TGTGCCAGTCACGCCCAGCGGGAGTACTACAATGAGCAGTTCTTC. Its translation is CASHAQREYYNEQFF.

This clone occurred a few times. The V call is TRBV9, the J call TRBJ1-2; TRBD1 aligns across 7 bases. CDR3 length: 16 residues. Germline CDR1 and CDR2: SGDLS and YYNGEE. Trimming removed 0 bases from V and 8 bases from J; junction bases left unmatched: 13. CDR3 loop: CASSVGPQGSRGGYTF. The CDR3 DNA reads TGTGCCAGCAGCGTAGGACCTCAGGGGTCCAGGGGGGGCTACACCTTC. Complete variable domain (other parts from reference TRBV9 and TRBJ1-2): DSGVTQTPKHLITATGQRVTLRCSPRSGDLSVYWYQQSLDQGLQFLIQYYNGEERAKGNILERFSAQQFPDLHSELNLSSLELGDSALYFCASSVGPQGSRGGYTFGSGTRLTVV.

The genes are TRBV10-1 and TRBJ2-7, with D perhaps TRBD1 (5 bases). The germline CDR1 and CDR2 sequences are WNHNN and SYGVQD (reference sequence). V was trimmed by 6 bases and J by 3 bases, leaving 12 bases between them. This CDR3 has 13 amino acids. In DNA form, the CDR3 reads TGCGCCAGCAGCGCAGGGTCAGGCTACGAGCAGTACTTC. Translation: CASSAGSGYEQYF.

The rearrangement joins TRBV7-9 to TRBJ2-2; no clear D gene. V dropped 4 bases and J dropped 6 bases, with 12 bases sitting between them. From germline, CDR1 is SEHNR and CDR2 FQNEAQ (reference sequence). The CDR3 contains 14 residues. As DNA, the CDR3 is TGTGCCAGCAGCTCCCCTATATCGGCCGGGGAGCTGTTTTTT. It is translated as CASSSPISAGELFF.

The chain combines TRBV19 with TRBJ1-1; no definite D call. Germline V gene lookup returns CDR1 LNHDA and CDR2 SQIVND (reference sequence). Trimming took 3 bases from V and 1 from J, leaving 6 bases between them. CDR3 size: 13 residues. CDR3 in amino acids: CASSIRGNTEAFF. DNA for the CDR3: TGTGCCAGTAGTATCCGGGGGAACACTGAAGCTTTCTTT.

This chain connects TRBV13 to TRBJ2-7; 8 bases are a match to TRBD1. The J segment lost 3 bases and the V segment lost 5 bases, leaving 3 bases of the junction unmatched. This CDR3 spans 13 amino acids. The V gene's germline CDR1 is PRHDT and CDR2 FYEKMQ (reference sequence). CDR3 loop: CASSQTGVYEQYF. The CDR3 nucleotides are TGTGCCAGCAGCCAGACAGGGGTCTACGAGCAGTACTTC.

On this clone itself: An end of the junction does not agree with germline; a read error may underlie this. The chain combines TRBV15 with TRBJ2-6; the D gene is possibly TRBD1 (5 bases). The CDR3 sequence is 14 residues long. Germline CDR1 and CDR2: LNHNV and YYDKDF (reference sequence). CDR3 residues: CATSKGSGANVLTF. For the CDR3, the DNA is TGTGCCACGAGCAAGGGGTCTGGGGCCAACGTCCTGACTTTC.

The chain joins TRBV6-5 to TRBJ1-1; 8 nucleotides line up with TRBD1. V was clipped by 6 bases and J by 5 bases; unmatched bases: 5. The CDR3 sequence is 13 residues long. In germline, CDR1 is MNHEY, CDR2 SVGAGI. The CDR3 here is CASRRTGWTEAFF. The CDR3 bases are TGTGCCAGCAGGAGGACAGGGTGGACTGAAGCTTTCTTT.

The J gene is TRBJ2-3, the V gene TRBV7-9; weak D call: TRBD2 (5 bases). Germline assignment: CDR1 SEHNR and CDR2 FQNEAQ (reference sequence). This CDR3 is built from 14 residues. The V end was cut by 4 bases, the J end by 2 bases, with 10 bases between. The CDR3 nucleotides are TGTGCCAGCAGCTCCCAGGACTTCACAGATACGCAGTATTTT. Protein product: CASSSQDFTDTQYF.

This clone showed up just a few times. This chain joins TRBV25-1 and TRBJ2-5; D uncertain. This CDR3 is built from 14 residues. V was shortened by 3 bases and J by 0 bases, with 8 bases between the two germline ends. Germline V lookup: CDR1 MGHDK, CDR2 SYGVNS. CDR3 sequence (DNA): TGTGCCAGCAGTGAGCCCAGTTACCAAGAGACCCAGTACTTC. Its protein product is CASSEPSYQETQYF.

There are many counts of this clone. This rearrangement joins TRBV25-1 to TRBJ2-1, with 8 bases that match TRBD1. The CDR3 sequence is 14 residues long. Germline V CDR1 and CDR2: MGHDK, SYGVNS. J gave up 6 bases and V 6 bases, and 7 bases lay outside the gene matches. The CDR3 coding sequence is TGTGCCAGCAGCACAGGGGGAGAAGTCAATGAGCAGTTCTTC. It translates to CASSTGGEVNEQFF.

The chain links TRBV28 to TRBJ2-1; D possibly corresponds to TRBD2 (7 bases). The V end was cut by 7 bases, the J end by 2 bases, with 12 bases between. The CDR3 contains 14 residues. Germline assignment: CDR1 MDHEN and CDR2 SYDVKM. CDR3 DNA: TGTGCCAGCAAGGGAGGGGGTCCCTACAATGAGCAGTTCTTC. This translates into CASKGGGPYNEQFF. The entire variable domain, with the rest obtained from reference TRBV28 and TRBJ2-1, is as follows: DVKVTQSSRYLVKRTGEKVFLECVQDMDHENMFWYRQDPGLGLRLIYFSYDVKMKEKGDIPEGYSVSREKKERFSLILESASTNQTSMYLCASKGGGPYNEQFFGPGTRLTVL.

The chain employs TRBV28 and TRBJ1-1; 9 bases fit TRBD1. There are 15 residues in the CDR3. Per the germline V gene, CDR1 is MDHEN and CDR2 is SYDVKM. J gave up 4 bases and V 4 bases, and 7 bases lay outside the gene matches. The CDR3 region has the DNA TGTGCCAGCAGTTCGGACAGGGGAGTTGGCACTGAAGCTTTCTTT. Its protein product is CASSSDRGVGTEAFF.

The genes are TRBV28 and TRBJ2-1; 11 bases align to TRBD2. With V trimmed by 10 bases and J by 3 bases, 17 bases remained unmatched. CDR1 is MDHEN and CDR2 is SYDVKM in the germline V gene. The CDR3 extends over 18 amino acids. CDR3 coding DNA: TGTGCCACTCGACTAGCGGGATCACTTCTAAGGGGCTACAATGAGCAGTTCTTC. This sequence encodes CATRLAGSLLRGYNEQFF.

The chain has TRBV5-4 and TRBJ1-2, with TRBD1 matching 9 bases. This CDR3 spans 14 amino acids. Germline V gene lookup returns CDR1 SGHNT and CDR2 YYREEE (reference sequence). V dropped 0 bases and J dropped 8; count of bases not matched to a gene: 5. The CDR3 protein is CASSLATGGRGYTF. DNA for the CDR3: TGTGCCAGCAGCTTGGCTACAGGGGGCCGAGGCTACACCTTC.